Sequencing of this T cell receptor (beta chain) was carried out in a study of CD8 T cells in Susac syndrome. As for the study in general: Clinical remission applied to under ten sequenced Susac syndrome patients, and about six had active disease.

Sequencing of TCR beta was performed on blood CD8+ T cells and on blood CD4+ T cells. RNA amounts of about 0.45 to 1 ug underwent reverse transcription with random hexamers. A multiplex approach, immunoSEQ multiplex PCR, amplified TCR beta CDR3 across 54 Vbeta and 13 Jbeta. One entry per CDR3 protein results from TCRdb running MiXCR on the immunoSEQ multiplex PCR reads. Among 50,000 to 55,000 distinct CDR3 sequences listed, more than 85% were seen once. V was clipped by 4 bases and J by 3 bases, with 11 bases between them. Looked up from germline, CDR1 is SGHDT and CDR2 is YYEEEE. CDR3 length: 14 residues.

The TCR was taken from a human donor with Susac syndrome. Sequenced: CD8+ T cells from PBMCs. V usage is TRBV5-6 and J usage is TRBJ2-1; D uncertain. In nucleotides, the CDR3 is TGTGCCAGCAGCAGACCTAGGGACTACAATGAGCAGTTCTTC. Translating it yields CASSRPRDYNEQFF.